This TCR beta chain was identified in a study of cytomegalovirus exposure and HLA in healthy donors. For the study at large: The study placed around 80% of its 398 genotyped donors in the Caucasian-associated ancestry cluster.

This clone has only a few counts. The PCR contained 60 Vbeta and 13 Jbeta primers. Method: immunoSEQ multiplex PCR; TCRdb's copy keeps in-frame clones and lacks some. The data show 89,000 or so clones, roughly four fifths seen once. Between the trimmed V and J ends, which lost 6 bases and 3 bases, there was a span of 12 bases. The CDR3 is 14 residues long. Germline V gives CDR1 MNHEY, CDR2 SVGAGI. The chain uses TRBV6-5 and TRBJ2-1; D may be TRBD1 (5 bases). The receptor was derived from a woman in her late teens or twenties in good health and CMV-seropositive. Sequencing was done on a sample of PBMCs. For the CDR3, the DNA is TGTGCCAGCAGGTCGACAGCAATCTACAATGAGCAGTTCTTC. It codes for CASRSTAIYNEQFF.